This T cell receptor (beta chain) was retrieved from a study of graft-versus-host responses after intestinal transplantation. Clones were sequenced by immunoSEQ multiplex PCR, and TCRdb holds only the in-frame ones, with some missing. The sample shows about 110,000 clones, 85% to 95% of them seen only once. After removal of 0 bases from V and 2 bases from J, the junction contained 3 bases not matched to a gene. CDR3 size: 15 residues. The germline gives CDR1 LGHNA, CDR2 YSLEER. Study-wide results and caveats: Declines in HvG clones occurring early post-transplant were associated with peak circulating GvH clone levels. Allografts carried high graft-versus-host to host-versus-graft clonal ratios in patients having graft-donor T cell macrochimerism. The recipient marrow held GvH clones, and some of them showed up first in ileum or blood.

To note about this clone: Its antigen is still unknown.

The TCR sequence derives from a human donor who was the organ donor for an intestinal transplant. V and J are TRBV4-3 and TRBJ2-7, with 8 positions matching TRBD1. This specimen consisted of unstimulated CD8+ T cells sorted from spleen or lymph node cells, obtained before transplant. CDR3 sequence (DNA): TGCGCCAGCAGCCAAGATTCAGGGGGCACCTACGAGCAGTACTTC. Its translation is CASSQDSGGTYEQYF.